These T cell receptor beta chains were read from a single sample in a study of cytomegalovirus exposure and HLA in healthy donors. Clones were read by immunoSEQ multiplex PCR, and TCRdb kept only the in-frame ones, dropping some. The table lists over 70,000 clones, roughly 80% of them singletons. The source material was PBMCs. Receptors were obtained from a man aged 50 to 59 in good health and CMV-seropositive. The CDR3 runs from the conserved cysteine through the conserved F or W. A D gene is named only where the DNA matches it firmly. Some rows mark clone size as missing; the rest say once, few, many or name a class of expanded clone.

D	size	V	J	CDR3	DNA
-	few	TRBV19	TRBJ2-1	CASSALWQKYNEQFF	TGTGCCAGTAGTGCCCTCTGGCAGAAATACAATGAGCAGTTCTTC
-	-	TRBV18	TRBJ2-1	CASSPASRNNEQFF	TGTGCCAGCTCACCGGCTAGTAGAAACAATGAGCAGTTCTTC
-	-	TRBV6-5	TRBJ2-3	CASRYRTPNTDTQYF	TGTGCCAGCAGGTACCGGACTCCAAACACAGATACGCAGTATTTT
-	-	TRBV19	TRBJ2-1	CASSLLAGISYNEQFF	TGTGCCAGTAGCCTATTAGCCGGGATTTCCTACAATGAGCAGTTCTTC
TRBD2	-	TRBV4-3	TRBJ2-5	CASSPVNPGTSGSRIETQYF	TGCGCCAGCAGCCCAGTAAACCCCGGGACTAGCGGGAGTCGGATAGAGACCCAGTACTTC
TRBD2	-	TRBV7-9	TRBJ2-1	CASSLERRGTSWSYNEQFF	TGTGCCAGCAGCTTAGAGAGGCGGGGGACTAGCTGGTCCTACAATGAGCAGTTCTTC
-	-	TRBV6-1	TRBJ2-7	CASSAARSEQYF	TGTGCCAGCAGTGCCGCCCGGTCCGAGCAGTACTTC
-	-	TRBV6-6	TRBJ2-1	CASTIYPGNEQFF	TGTGCCAGCACTATATATCCGGGTAATGAGCAGTTCTTC
-	once	TRBV6-1	TRBJ1-1	CASSERYRVNTEAFF	TGTGCCAGCAGTGAAAGGTACAGGGTGAACACTGAAGCTTTCTTT
TRBD1	-	TRBV7-9	TRBJ1-2	CSSSQTGNGYTF	TGTTCCAGCAGCCAGACAGGGAATGGCTACACCTTC
-	-	TRBV5-1	TRBJ1-1	CASSLEWGQGDTEAFF	TGCGCCAGCAGCTTGGAATGGGGGCAGGGAGACACTGAAGCTTTCTTT
-	medium-sized	TRBV9	TRBJ1-1	CASSAMNTEAFF	TGTGCCAGCAGCGCCATGAACACTGAAGCTTTCTTT
-	-	TRBV30	TRBJ1-1	CAWSPGVAGTEAFF	TGTGCCTGGAGTCCAGGGGTGGCGGGCACTGAAGCTTTCTTT
-	-	TRBV18	TRBJ2-1	CASSPLTESVNEQFF	TGTGCCAGCTCACCACTTACGGAGTCGGTGAATGAGCAGTTCTTC
TRBD1	-	TRBV19	TRBJ1-2	CASSIGVSSGQDYTF	TGTGCCAGTTCAATTGGGGTCTCCTCAGGACAGGACTACACCTTC
TRBD1	-	TRBV5-1	TRBJ1-2	CASSPGQGLGVYTF	TGCGCCAGCAGTCCCGGACAGGGGCTCGGTGTCTACACCTTC
TRBD2	-	TRBV18	TRBJ2-1	CASSPPRGSTYEQFF	TGTGCCAGCTCACCCCCCCGCGGGAGTACCTATGAGCAGTTCTTC
-	-	TRBV11-2	TRBJ1-1	CASSPRNTEAFF	TGTGCCAGCAGCCCCCGGAACACTGAAGCTTTCTTT
-	-	TRBV11-2	TRBJ1-2	CASTLGGIYGYTF	TGTGCCAGCACCCTAGGTGGAATCTATGGCTACACCTTC
TRBD1	-	TRBV19	TRBJ1-5	CASSSGQGGNQPQHF	TGTGCCAGTAGTTCGGGACAGGGGGGCAATCAGCCCCAGCATTTT
-	-	TRBV5-5	TRBJ1-1	CASSPIQSQDSEAFF	TGTGCCAGCAGCCCAATACAAAGCCAGGACAGCGAAGCTTTCTTT
TRBD2	-	TRBV30	TRBJ2-7	CAWSKGELAGVYEQYF	TGTGCCTGGAGTAAAGGTGAACTAGCGGGAGTATACGAGCAGTACTTC
-	once	TRBV4-2	TRBJ1-3	CASSQVQGIWNTIYF	TGTGCCAGCAGCCAAGTACAGGGTATTTGGAACACCATATATTTT
-	-	TRBV29-1	TRBJ1-6	CSVEEAVNSPLHF	TGCAGCGTTGAAGAGGCGGTTAATTCACCCCTCCACTTT
TRBD2	-	TRBV30	TRBJ2-1	CAWSWGGPGEFF	TGTGCCTGGAGTTGGGGGGGTCCTGGCGAGTTCTTC
-	-	TRBV21-1	TRBJ2-5	CASSKSEREGQYF	TGTGCCAGCAGCAAATCGGAGAGGGAGGGCCAGTACTTC
-	-	TRBV2	TRBJ1-5	CASKLESNQPQHF	TGTGCCAGCAAACTGGAGAGCAATCAGCCCCAGCATTTT
TRBD2	-	TRBV27	TRBJ2-5	CASSLWASGRETQYF	TGTGCCAGCAGTTTATGGGCTAGCGGGAGGGAGACCCAGTACTTC
TRBD1	once	TRBV10-3	TRBJ1-2	CAISGDRGPAYGYTF	TGTGCCATCAGTGGGGACAGGGGCCCCGCCTATGGCTACACCTTC
-	-	TRBV10-3	TRBJ1-2	CAITPGGDNYGYTF	TGTGCCATCACCCCGGGGGGGGATAACTATGGCTACACCTTC
TRBD1	-	TRBV7-9	TRBJ2-7	CSSSIRDRGYEQYF	TGTTCCAGCAGCATCCGGGACAGGGGTTACGAGCAGTACTTC
TRBD2	once	TRBV7-2	TRBJ2-5	CASRRIAGVGETQYF	TGTGCCAGCAGACGTATAGCGGGAGTGGGAGAGACCCAGTACTTC
TRBD2	-	TRBV27	TRBJ2-1	CASKGLAGVSPYNEQFF	TGTGCCAGCAAGGGACTAGCGGGAGTTTCCCCCTACAATGAGCAGTTCTTC
TRBD2	-	TRBV4-3	TRBJ2-1	CASSQDRGGQFF	TGCGCCAGCAGCCAAGATCGGGGGGGGCAGTTCTTC
TRBD2	few	TRBV15	TRBJ2-1	CATSRGTSGDNEQFF	TGTGCCACCAGCAGAGGGACTAGCGGGGACAATGAGCAGTTCTTC
TRBD1	-	TRBV2	TRBJ2-2	CASSEDRGGTGELFF	TGTGCCAGCAGTGAGGACAGGGGGGGCACCGGGGAGCTGTTTTTT
-	-	TRBV4-3	TRBJ2-1	CASSRKPSSASYNEQFF	TGCGCCAGCAGCCGAAAACCCTCTAGCGCTTCCTACAATGAGCAGTTCTTC
-	-	TRBV6-5	TRBJ1-2	CASSAGGSPNYGYTF	TGTGCCAGCAGTGCAGGTGGCAGTCCTAACTATGGCTACACCTTC
-	-	TRBV6-6	TRBJ1-5	CASSLTVLSNQPQHF	TGTGCCAGCAGCCTGACAGTCTTAAGCAATCAGCCCCAGCATTTT
-	-	TRBV18	TRBJ2-5	CASSPSRTVQETQYF	TGTGCCAGCTCACCCTCGCGAACAGTACAAGAGACCCAGTACTTC
-	-	TRBV19	TRBJ1-5	CASSPLVLMHQHF	TGTGCCAGTAGCCCCCTAGTGCTCATGCACCAGCATTTT
TRBD2	-	TRBV10-3	TRBJ2-2	CAISLLAGRVGELFF	TGTGCCATCAGCTTACTAGCGGGCAGGGTCGGGGAGCTGTTTTTT
TRBD1	-	TRBV7-8	TRBJ1-3	CASSTTGGNTIYF	TGTGCCAGCAGCACGACAGGGGGAAACACCATATATTTT
-	-	TRBV4-3	TRBJ1-1	CASSQDRRRESAFF	TGCGCCAGCAGCCAAGATCGTCGGAGGGAGTCGGCTTTCTTT
-	-	TRBV7-2	TRBJ2-5	CASSSSTETQYF	TGTGCCAGCAGCTCTAGCACTGAGACCCAGTACTTC
TRBD2	-	TRBV13	TRBJ2-7	CASSLGETSVSYEQYF	TGTGCCAGCAGCTTAGGTGAGACTAGCGTCTCCTACGAGCAGTACTTC
-	-	TRBV7-9	TRBJ1-1	CSSSLGTLNTEAFF	TGTTCCAGCAGCTTAGGGACACTGAACACTGAAGCTTTCTTT
TRBD2	-	TRBV5-6	TRBJ2-7	CASSLGGTSYEQYF	TGTGCCAGCAGCTTGGGGGGGACTAGCTACGAGCAGTACTTC
-	-	TRBV7-3	TRBJ2-2	CASSPQGGELFF	TGTGCCAGCAGCCCACAGGGCGGGGAGCTGTTTTTT
TRBD2	-	TRBV7-9	TRBJ2-1	CAKGTSGNNEQFF	TGTGCCAAAGGGACTAGCGGAAACAATGAGCAGTTCTTC
-	-	TRBV28	TRBJ2-7	CASSSPKGFTYEQYF	TGTGCCAGCAGTTCGCCGAAGGGGTTTACCTACGAGCAGTACTTC
TRBD2	-	TRBV11-3	TRBJ2-3	CASSQRAGGPADTQYF	TGTGCCAGCAGCCAGAGGGCGGGAGGGCCAGCAGATACGCAGTATTTT
TRBD2	once	TRBV30	TRBJ2-7	CAWREGLAGVAYEQYF	TGTGCCTGGAGGGAGGGACTAGCGGGAGTGGCGTACGAGCAGTACTTC
TRBD2	-	TRBV14	TRBJ2-5	CASSLAGGAETQYF	TGTGCCAGCAGCCTAGCGGGAGGAGCGGAGACCCAGTACTTC
-	-	TRBV7-8	TRBJ1-1	CASSLGGRNTEAFF	TGTGCCAGCAGCTTGGGGGGGAGAAACACTGAAGCTTTCTTT
-	-	TRBV29-1	TRBJ1-1	CSGRAGRAFF	TGCAGCGGGCGGGCCGGCCGAGCTTTCTTT
-	-	TRBV6-1	TRBJ1-5	CASSTGPGVGPQHF	TGTGCCAGCAGTACGGGTCCTGGTGTTGGGCCCCAGCATTTT